The clone carrying this TCR beta chain came up once. Its antigen is not identified. These data are taken from a study of cytomegalovirus exposure and HLA in healthy donors. The study, taken as a whole, reports: Later analysis found that TCR beta chains associated with HLA were more clonally expanded than other, equally common chains. Listed as cytomegalovirus-associated were 164 TCR beta chains.

Researchers ran the PCR with 60 Vbeta and 13 Jbeta primers. Assay used: immunoSEQ multiplex PCR; TCRdb lists only in-frame clones, some missing. The sample includes under 150,000 clones, approximately 68% of them seen just once. Germline CDR1 and CDR2: ENHRY and SYGVKD. The V and J ends lost 10 bases and 0 bases, in that order; junction bases with no gene match: 5. The CDR3 is made up of 14 amino acids. The chain employs TRBV10-3 and TRBJ1-5; 8 nucleotides align to TRBD1. Sequences were obtained from PBMCs. The clonotype comes from a man between 40 and 49 years old in good health and CMV-seronegative. The CDR3 is CATSQGDSNQPQHF. Written as DNA, the CDR3 is TGTGCCACCTCACAGGGGGATAGCAATCAGCCCCAGCATTTT.